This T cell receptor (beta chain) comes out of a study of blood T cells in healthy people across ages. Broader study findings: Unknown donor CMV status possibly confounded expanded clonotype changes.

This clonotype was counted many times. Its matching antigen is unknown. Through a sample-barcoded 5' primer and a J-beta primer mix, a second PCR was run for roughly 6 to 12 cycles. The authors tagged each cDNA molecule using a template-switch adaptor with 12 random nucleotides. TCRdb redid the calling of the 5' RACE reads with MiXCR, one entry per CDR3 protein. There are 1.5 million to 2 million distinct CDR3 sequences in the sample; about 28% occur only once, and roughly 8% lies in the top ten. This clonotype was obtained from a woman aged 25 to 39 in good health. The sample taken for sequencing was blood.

The CDR3 nucleotides are TGTGCCAGCAGCTCGGTCTCCTACAATGAGCAGTTCTTC. Protein product: CASSSVSYNEQFF. The chain is built from TRBV27 and TRBJ2-1; D is unclear. Trimming took off 6 bases at V and 0 bases at J, with 6 bases between the two ends. The CDR3 consists of 13 residues. Germline-derived CDR1 and CDR2 are MNHEY and SMNVEV (reference sequence).